This record covers a single T cell receptor beta chain. This clonotype was detected only a few times. This receptor's antigen is unknown. Per-base qualities were not stored, and no clone one base away is much larger. The TCR beta CDR3 regions were amplified from RNA transcripts. The first round of RT-PCR for the TCR CDR3 was performed with the HTBI primer set and the Qiagen OneStep RT-PCR kit. Libraries were constructed in a second round of multiplex PCR, after which size selection and purification were performed. The libraries were sequenced on an Illumina HiSeq2000 using paired-end 100 bp reads. The authors processed their data as follows. Raw data were processed with SOAPnuke, discarding reads with adapters, uncalled bases, mean Phred below 15, or no exact constant-primer or identifier match. COPE v1.2.5 was used to merge high-quality paired reads, and clonotypes were defined as unique nucleotide sequences. MiTCR v1.1 was used to align clonotypes to the IMGT TRBV, TRBD and TRBJ reference segments. The analysis was restricted to V-J combinations with a frequency above 0.0001, which together covered 98% to 99.2% of the repertoires. The TCS score was defined as the ratio of F50 (clonal expansion) to E x V (chaos), calculated using BLOSUM62-based TCRdist between CDR3 peptides within each V-J. Welch's t-statistics and random forest reduced several hundred V-J features to some 14, which were used in a naive Bayes classifier (R e1071). TCRdb reran the public reads through fastp at Q25 and MiXCR, keeping productive beta chains. Rows are unified per CDR3 protein, each entry keeping the most common DNA and genes. The V and J calls here are based on TCRdb, not the publication. The sample records about 600,000 distinct CDR3 sequences, 11% to 15% of which are singletons. Approximately 6.4% of the sample comes from the top ten.

The data derive from a study of T cells in Graves' hyperthyroidism and ophthalmopathy (dated by TCRdb to the late 2010s). The study in broad terms: Peripheral blood was collected at initial diagnosis, before any treatment. To identify TCR V-J signatures that set the groups apart, the researchers used a discovery cohort of roughly 100 patients, made up of some 41 with Graves' ophthalmopathy and some 55 with stable Graves' hyperthyroidism. Prospective prediction of ophthalmopathy was tested in an independent validation cohort consisting of under 20 hyperthyroidism patients and approximately 16 patients who later progressed to ophthalmopathy. The roughly 100 discovery patients were randomly divided into training and test sets at a 7:3 ratio. In roughly six Graves' hyperthyroidism patients, the study also compared T-cell repertoires from thyroid tissue with T-cell repertoires from blood. After sampling, hyperthyroidism patients received methimazole starting at 30 mg daily, and ophthalmopathy patients received high-dose intravenous methylprednisolone. According to the paper, TCR Vbeta CDR3 sequencing was carried out on some 140 peripheral blood samples, which came from under 50 ophthalmopathy, 75 or so hyperthyroidism and approximately 17 progressor patients.

Ophthalmopathy patients had moderately to severely active disease, Clinical Activity Score of at least 3, NOSPECS grade of at least 4, and duration under 3 months. Any patient with an uncontrolled infection, another autoimmune disease, pregnancy or lactation was excluded. Diagnoses were established on the basis of clinical symptoms, serum thyroxine and TRAb, thyroid ultrasound, and orbital computed tomography. Ficoll-Paque density gradient centrifugation was used to isolate PBMCs from under 11 ml of fresh peripheral blood. Total RNA was extracted using Trizol reagent, and RNA quality was assessed on an Agilent 2100 Bioanalyzer. Summary of the overall study and its limitations: Most expanded thyroid clonotypes (frequency above 0.001) were also detected in blood, a finding suggesting that blood repertoires may reflect thyroid immune responses. A 13 V-J signature model separated ophthalmopathy from stable hyperthyroidism, with approximately 86% sensitivity and 81.08% specificity in cross-validation and 80%/75% in testing. No statistical method was used to set the sample size in advance, and investigators knew the group allocation. In validation, progression to ophthalmopathy was predicted by the model with almost 71% sensitivity and 72.22% specificity, a median of 6.5 months before onset.

From the cysteine up to the phenylalanine, the CDR3 has a length of 19 residues. Left in the record is the CDR3 DNA by itself, 57 bases read in frame from the first base. Ends trimmed: V by 4 bases, J by 2 bases; bases unmatched to a gene: 16. CDR1 and CDR2, per the germline V gene, are SGDLS and YYNGEE. The receptor comes from a woman aged 18-30 years with Graves' ophthalmopathy. The sequence joins TRBV9 to TRBJ2-1, with 9 bases in between that match TRBD2. The sample comprised blood. The encoded CDR3 is CASSPGAASGVLTYNEQFF. The nucleotide sequence is TGTGCCAGCAGCCCCGGGGCGGCTAGCGGGGTTTTGACCTACAATGAGCAGTTCTTC. The full variable domain, completed from the reference TRBV9 and TRBJ2-1 proteins outside the CDR3, reads DSGVTQTPKHLITATGQRVTLRCSPRSGDLSVYWYQQSLDQGLQFLIQYYNGEERAKGNILERFSAQQFPDLHSELNLSSLELGDSALYFCASSPGAASGVLTYNEQFFGPGTRLTVL.